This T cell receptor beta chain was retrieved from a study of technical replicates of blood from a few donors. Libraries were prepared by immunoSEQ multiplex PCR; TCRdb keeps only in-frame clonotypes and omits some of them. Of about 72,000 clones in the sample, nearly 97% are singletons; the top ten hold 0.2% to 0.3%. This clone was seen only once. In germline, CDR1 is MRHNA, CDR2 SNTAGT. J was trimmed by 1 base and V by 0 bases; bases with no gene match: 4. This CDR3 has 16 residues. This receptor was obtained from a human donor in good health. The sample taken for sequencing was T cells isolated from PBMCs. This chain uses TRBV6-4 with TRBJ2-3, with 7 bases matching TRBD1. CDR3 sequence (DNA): TGTGCCAGCAGTGACTCCCTAGGGGGCGGCACAGATACGCAGTATTTT. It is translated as CASSDSLGGGTDTQYF.